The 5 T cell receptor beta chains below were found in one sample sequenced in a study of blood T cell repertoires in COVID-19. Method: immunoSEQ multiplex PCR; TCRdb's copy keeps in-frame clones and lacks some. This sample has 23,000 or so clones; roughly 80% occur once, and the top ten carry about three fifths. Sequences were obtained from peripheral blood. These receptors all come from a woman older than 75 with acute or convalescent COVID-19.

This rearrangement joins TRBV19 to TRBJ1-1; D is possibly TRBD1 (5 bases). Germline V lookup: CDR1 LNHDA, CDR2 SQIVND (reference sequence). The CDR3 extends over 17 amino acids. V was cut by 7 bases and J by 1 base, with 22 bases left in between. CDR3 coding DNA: TGTGCCAGTACCCAATGGGGGAGGGGAGGCGGGAACACTGAAGCTTTCTTT. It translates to CASTQWGRGGGNTEAFF.

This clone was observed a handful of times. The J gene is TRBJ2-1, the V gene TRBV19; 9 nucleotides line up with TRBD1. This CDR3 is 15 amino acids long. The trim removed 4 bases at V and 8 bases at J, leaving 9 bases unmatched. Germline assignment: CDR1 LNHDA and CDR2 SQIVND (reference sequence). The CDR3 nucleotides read TGTGCCAGTAGTACCCCCGGGACAGGGTTTGATGAGCAGTTCTTC. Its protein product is CASSTPGTGFDEQFF.

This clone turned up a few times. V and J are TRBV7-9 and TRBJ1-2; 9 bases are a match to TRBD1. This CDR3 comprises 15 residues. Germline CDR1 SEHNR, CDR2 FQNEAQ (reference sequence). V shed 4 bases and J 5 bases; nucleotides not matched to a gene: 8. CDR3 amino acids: CASSYRDRVQYGYTF. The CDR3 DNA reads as TGTGCCAGCAGCTACCGGGACAGGGTGCAGTATGGCTACACCTTC. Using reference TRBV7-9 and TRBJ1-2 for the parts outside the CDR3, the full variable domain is DTGVSQNPRHKITKRGQNVTFRCDPISEHNRLYWYRQTLGQGPEFLTYFQNEAQLEKSRLLSDRFSAERPKGSFSTLEIQRTEQGDSAMYLCASSYRDRVQYGYTFGSGTRLTVV.

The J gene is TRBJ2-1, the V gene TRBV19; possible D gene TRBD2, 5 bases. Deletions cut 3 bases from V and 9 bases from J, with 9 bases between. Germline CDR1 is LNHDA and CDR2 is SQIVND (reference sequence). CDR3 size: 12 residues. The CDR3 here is CASSISSTEQFF. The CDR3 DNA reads TGTGCCAGTAGTATTTCTAGCACTGAGCAGTTCTTC.

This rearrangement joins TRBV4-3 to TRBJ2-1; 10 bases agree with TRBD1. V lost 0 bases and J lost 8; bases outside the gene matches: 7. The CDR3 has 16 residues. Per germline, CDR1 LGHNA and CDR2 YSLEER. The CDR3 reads CASSQERGQGSDEQFF. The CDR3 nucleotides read TGCGCCAGCAGCCAAGAACGGGGACAGGGGTCGGATGAGCAGTTCTTC.